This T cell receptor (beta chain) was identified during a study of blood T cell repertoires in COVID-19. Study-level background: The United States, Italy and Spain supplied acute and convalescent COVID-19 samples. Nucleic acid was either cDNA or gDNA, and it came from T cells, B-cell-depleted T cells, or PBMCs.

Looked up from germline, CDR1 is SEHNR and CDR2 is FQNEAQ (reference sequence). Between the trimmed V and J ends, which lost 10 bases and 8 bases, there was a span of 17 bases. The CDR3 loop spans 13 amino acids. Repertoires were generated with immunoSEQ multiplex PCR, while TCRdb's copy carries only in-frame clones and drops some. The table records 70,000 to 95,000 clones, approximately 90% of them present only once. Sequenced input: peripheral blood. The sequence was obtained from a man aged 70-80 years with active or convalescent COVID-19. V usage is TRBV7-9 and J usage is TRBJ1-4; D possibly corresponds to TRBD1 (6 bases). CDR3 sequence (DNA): TGTGCCACTAACAGGGAGTTTAACGAAAAACTGTTTTTT. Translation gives CATNREFNEKLFF.